The clone carrying this TCR beta chain has a handful of counts. Its matching antigen is unknown. One end of the junction varies from germline; a read error may be responsible. The data were obtained in a study of blood T cells in healthy people across ages. Overall study findings and caveats: A strong correlation between TCR beta diversity and naive T cell percentage was seen.

Germline CDR1 and CDR2: SEHNR and FQNEAQ (reference sequence). This CDR3 has 15 amino acids. Then a second PCR, running about 7 to 11 cycles, was carried out with a sample-barcoded 5' primer and a J-beta primer mix. Every sample gave at least 2.5 million paired-end reads containing CDR3. TCRdb redid the calling of the 5' RACE reads with MiXCR, one entry per CDR3 protein. The table lists 550,000 to 650,000 distinct CDR3 sequences, about 29% of them singletons. These data were also filed under a second study, of T cells of mothers and their children. That publication notes: Each child gave 2.5 million to 3.5 million TCR beta CDR3 reads (each mother, over 9.5 million).

Material: blood. This rearrangement joins TRBV7-9 to TRBJ2-5; TRBD2 aligns across 8 bases. The clonotype was recovered from a boy aged 2-15 years in good health. CDR3 in amino acids: CASSGLAPYQETRYF. The CDR3 coding sequence is TGTGCCAGCAGCGGACTAGCCCCGTACCAAGAGACCCGGTACTTC. The complete variable domain, with remaining parts taken from reference TRBV7-9 and TRBJ2-5, reads DTGVSQNPRHKITKRGQNVTFRCDPISEHNRLYWYRQTLGQGPEFLTYFQNEAQLEKSRLLSDRFSAERPKGSFSTLEIQRTEQGDSAMYLCASSGLAPYQETRYFGPGTRLLVL.